This T cell receptor (beta chain) was sequenced for a study of blood T cell repertoires in COVID-19. Study-level information: The origin of the acute and convalescent COVID-19 samples was the United States, Italy and Spain.

The cohort comprised adults aged roughly 18 to 95 years residing in under 30 US areas. Donors of Cohort 3 who recovered were those that had two negative PCRs, clearance, or symptom resolution. The ends lost 11 bases at V and 1 base at J; junction bases unmatched: 5. Germline V gene sequence: CDR1 SNHLY, CDR2 FYNNEI. The CDR3 has 13 amino acids. In the study's own analysis: Estimation of nucleated cell counts relied on the amplification of reference gene primers. Data came from immunoSEQ multiplex PCR; TCRdb stores just in-frame clones and leaves some out. From that table come the V and J calls and clone size; the DNA was used to work out D and trimming. This table holds 300,000 to 400,000 clones, around 89% found once.

Source material: PBMCs or T cells enriched from blood (not recorded which). V is TRBV2 and J is TRBJ2-7; 10 bases align to TRBD1. The TCR originated in a woman younger than 30 who had recovered from COVID-19. Here the CDR3 reads CAWGTGVSYEQYF. DNA of the CDR3: TGTGCCTGGGGGACAGGGGTATCCTACGAGCAGTACTTC.